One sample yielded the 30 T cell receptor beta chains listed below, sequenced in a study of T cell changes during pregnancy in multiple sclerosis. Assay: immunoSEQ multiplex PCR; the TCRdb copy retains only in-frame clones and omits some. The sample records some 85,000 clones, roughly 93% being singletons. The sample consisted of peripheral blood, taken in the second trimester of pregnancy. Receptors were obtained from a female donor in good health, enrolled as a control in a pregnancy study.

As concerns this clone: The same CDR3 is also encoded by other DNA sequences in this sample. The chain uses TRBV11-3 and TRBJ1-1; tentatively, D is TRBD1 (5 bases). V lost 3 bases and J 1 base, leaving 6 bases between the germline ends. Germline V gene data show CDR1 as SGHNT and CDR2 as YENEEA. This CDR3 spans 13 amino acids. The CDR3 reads CASSFQGNTEAFF. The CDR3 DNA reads TGTGCCAGCAGCTTCCAGGGGAACACTGAAGCTTTCTTT.

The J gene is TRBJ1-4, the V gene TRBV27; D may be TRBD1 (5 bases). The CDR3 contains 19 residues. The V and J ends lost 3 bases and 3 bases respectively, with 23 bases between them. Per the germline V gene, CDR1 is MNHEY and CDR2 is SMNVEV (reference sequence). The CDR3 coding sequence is TGTGCCAGCAGTTTGAGACTAAGAACGGGGGGGAGCCCTAATGAAAAACTGTTTTTT. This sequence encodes CASSLRLRTGGSPNEKLFF.

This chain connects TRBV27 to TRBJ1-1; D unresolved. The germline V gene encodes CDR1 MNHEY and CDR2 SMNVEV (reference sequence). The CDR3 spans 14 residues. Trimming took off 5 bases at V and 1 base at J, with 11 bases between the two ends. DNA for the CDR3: TGTGCCAGCAGTCTGTACAGCCGGAACACTGAAGCTTTCTTT. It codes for CASSLYSRNTEAFF.

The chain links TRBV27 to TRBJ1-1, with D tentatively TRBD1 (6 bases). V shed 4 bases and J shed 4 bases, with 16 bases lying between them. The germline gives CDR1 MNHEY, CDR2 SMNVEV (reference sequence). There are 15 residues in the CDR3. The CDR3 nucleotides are TGTGCCAGCAGTTACGACAGGATTCAGGCCACTGAAGCTTTCTTT. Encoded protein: CASSYDRIQATEAFF.

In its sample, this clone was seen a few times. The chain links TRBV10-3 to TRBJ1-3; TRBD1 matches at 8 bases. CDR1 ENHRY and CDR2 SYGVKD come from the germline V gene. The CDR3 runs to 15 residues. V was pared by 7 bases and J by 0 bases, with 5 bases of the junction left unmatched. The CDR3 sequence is CAIMRTGTSGNTIYF. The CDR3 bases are TGTGCCATCATGAGGACAGGGACCTCTGGAAACACCATATATTTT.

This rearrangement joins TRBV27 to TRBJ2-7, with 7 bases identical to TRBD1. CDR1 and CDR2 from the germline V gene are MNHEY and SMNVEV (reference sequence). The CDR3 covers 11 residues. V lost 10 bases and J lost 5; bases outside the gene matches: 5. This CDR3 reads CATVTGNEQYF. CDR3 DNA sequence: TGTGCCACCGTGACAGGGAACGAGCAGTACTTC.

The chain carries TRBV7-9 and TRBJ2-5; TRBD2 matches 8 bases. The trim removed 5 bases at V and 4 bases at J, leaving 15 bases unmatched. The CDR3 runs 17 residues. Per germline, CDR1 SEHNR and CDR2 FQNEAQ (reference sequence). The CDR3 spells CASSGYTAGARGETQYF. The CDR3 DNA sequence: TGTGCCAGCAGCGGGTACACAGCGGGGGCGAGAGGAGAGACCCAGTACTTC.

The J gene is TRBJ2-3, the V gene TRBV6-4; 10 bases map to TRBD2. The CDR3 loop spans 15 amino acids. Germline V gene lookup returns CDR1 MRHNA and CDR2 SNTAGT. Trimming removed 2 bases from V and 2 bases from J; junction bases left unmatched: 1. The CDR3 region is CASSDSGGATDTQYF. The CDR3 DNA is TGTGCCAGCAGTGACAGCGGGGGGGCCACAGATACGCAGTATTTT.

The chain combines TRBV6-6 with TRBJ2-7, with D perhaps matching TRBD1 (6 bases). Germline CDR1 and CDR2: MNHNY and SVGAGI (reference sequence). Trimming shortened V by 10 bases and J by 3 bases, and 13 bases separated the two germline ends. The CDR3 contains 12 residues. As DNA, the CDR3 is TGTGCCATCGCGGACAGAGGCTACGAGCAGTACTTC. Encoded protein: CAIADRGYEQYF.

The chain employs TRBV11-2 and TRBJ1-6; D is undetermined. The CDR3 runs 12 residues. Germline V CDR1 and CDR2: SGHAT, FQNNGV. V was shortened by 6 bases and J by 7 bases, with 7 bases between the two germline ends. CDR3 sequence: CASRPQNSPLHF. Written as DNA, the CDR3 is TGTGCCAGCAGACCCCAGAATTCACCCCTCCACTTT.

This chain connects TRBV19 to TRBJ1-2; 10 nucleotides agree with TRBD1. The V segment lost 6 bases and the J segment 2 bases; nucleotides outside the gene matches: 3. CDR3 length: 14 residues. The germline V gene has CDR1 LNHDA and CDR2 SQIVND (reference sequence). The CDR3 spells CASRGDRGNYGYTF. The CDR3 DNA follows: TGTGCCAGTAGGGGGGACAGGGGAAACTATGGCTACACCTTC.

CDR3 loop: CASSEGHQSNQPQHF. The CDR3 DNA sequence: TGTGCCAGCAGTGAAGGTCATCAAAGCAATCAGCCCCAGCATTTT. V usage is TRBV2 and J usage is TRBJ1-5, with D unclear. Germline lookup yields CDR1 SNHLY and CDR2 FYNNEI. This CDR3 comprises 15 residues. With 1 base removed from V and 1 base from J, the gap between germline ends came to 8 bases. Using reference TRBV2 and TRBJ1-5 for the parts outside the CDR3, the full variable domain is EPEVTQTPSHQVTQMGQEVILRCVPISNHLYFYWYRQILGQKVEFLVSFYNNEISEKSEIFDDQFSVERPDGSNFTLKIRSTKLEDSAMYFCASSEGHQSNQPQHFGDGTRLSIL.

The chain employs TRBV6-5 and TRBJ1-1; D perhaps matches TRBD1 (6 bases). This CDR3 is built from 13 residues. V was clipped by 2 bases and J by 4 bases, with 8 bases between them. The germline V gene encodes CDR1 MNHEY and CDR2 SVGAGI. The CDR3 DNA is TGTGCCAGCAGTTACGGGGGCGGCACTGAAGCTTTCTTT. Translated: CASSYGGGTEAFF.

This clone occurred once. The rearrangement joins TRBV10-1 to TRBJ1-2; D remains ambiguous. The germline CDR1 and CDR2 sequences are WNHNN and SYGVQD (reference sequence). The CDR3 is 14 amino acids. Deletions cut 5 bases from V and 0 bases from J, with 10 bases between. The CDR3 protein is CASSREKANYGYTF. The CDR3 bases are TGCGCCAGCAGTCGGGAGAAGGCTAACTATGGCTACACCTTC.

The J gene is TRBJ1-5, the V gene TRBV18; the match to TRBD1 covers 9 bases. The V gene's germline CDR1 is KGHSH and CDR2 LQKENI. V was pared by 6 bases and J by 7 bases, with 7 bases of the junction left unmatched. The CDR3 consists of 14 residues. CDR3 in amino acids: CASSLQGAGQPQHF. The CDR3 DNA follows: TGTGCCAGCTCCTTACAGGGGGCAGGGCAGCCCCAGCATTTT.

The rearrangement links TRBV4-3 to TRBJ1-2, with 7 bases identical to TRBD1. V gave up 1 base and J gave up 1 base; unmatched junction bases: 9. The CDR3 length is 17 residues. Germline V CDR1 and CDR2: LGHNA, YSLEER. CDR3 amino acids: CASSQVQGGSLNYGYTF. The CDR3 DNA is TGCGCCAGCAGCCAAGTCCAGGGGGGATCACTTAACTATGGCTACACCTTC.

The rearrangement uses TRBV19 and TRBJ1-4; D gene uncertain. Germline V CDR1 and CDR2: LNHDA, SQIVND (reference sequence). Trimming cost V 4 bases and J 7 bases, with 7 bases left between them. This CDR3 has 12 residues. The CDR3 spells CASSKYGEKLFF. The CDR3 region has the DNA TGTGCCAGTAGTAAATACGGTGAAAAACTGTTTTTT.

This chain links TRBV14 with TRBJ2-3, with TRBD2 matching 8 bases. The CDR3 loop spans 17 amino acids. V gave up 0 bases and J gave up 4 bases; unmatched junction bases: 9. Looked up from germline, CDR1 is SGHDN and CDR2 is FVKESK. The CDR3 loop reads CASSQDKLADSSDTQYF. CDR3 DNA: TGTGCCAGCAGCCAAGATAAACTAGCGGATTCCTCAGATACGCAGTATTTT.

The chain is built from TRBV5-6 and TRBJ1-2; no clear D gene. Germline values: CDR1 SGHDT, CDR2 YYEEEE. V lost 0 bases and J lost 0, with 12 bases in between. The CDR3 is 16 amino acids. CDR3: CASSLVSGITNYGYTF. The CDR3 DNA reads TGTGCCAGCAGCTTGGTGTCGGGGATCACTAACTATGGCTACACCTTC.

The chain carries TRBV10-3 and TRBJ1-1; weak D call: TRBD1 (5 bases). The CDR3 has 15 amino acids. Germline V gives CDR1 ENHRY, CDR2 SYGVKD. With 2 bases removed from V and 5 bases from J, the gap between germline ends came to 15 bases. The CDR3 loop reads CAISENQGRRTEAFF. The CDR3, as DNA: TGTGCCATCAGTGAGAACCAGGGTCGTCGAACTGAAGCTTTCTTT.

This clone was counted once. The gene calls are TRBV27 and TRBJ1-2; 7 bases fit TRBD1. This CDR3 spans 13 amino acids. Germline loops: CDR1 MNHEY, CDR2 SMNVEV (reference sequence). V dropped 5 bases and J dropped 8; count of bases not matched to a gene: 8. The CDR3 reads CASSPRGQWGYTF. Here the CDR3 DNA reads TGTGCCAGCAGTCCCCGGGGACAGTGGGGCTACACCTTC.

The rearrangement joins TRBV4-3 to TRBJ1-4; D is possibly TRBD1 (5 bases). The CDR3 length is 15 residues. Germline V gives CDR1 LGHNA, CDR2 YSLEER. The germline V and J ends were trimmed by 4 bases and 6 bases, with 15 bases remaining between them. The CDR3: CASSRIWGGDEKLFF. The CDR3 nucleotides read TGCGCCAGCAGCCGCATTTGGGGGGGAGATGAAAAACTGTTTTTT.

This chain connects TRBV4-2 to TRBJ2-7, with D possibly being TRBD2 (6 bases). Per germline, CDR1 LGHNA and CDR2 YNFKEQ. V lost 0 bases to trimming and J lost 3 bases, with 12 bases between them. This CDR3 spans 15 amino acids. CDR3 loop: CASSQEGQGLYEQYF. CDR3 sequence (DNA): TGTGCCAGCAGCCAAGAAGGGCAGGGACTCTACGAGCAGTACTTC.

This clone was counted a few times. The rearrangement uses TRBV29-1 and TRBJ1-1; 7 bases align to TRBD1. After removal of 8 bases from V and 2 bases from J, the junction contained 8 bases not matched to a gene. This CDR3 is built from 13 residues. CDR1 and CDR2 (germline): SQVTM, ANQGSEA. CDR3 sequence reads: CSSSGQLNTEAFF. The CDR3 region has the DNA TGCAGCTCCTCGGGACAGCTTAACACTGAAGCTTTCTTT.

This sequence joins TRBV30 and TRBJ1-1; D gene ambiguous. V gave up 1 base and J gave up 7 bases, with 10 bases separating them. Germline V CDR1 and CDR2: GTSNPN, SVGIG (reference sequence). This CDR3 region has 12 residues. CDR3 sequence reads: CAWSGEGHEAFF. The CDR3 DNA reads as TGTGCCTGGAGTGGCGAGGGTCATGAAGCTTTCTTT.

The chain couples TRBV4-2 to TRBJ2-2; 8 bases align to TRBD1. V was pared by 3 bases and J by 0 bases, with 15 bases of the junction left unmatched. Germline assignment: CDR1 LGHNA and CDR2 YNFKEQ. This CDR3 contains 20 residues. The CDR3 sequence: CASSQETGTGDFANTGELFF. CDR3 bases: TGTGCCAGCAGCCAGGAAACCGGGACAGGCGATTTCGCGAACACCGGGGAGCTGTTTTTT.

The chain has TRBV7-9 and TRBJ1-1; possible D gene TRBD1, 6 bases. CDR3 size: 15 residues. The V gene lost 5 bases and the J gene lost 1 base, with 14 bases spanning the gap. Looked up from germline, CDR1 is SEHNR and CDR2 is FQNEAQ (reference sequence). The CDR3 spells CASSGDPGQNTEAFF. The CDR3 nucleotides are TGTGCCAGCAGCGGAGATCCGGGACAGAACACTGAAGCTTTCTTT.

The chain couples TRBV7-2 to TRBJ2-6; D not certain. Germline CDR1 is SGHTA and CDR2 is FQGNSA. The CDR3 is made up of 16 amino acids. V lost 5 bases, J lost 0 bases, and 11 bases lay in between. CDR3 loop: CASSLVFSSGANVLTF. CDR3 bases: TGTGCCAGCAGCCTAGTCTTCAGCTCTGGGGCCAACGTCCTGACTTTC.

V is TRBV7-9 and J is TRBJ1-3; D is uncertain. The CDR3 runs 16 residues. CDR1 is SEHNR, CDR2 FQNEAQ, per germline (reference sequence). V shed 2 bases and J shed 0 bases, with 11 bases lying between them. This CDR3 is CASSLYAGGSGNTIYF. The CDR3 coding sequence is TGTGCCAGCAGCTTATACGCCGGAGGCTCTGGAAACACCATATATTTT.

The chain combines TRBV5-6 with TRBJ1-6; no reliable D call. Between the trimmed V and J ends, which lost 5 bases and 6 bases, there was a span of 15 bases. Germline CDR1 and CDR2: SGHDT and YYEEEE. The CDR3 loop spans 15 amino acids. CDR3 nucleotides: TGTGCCAGCAGTGTGGACGGCGGAGGTAATTCACCCCTCCACTTT. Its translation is CASSVDGGGNSPLHF.